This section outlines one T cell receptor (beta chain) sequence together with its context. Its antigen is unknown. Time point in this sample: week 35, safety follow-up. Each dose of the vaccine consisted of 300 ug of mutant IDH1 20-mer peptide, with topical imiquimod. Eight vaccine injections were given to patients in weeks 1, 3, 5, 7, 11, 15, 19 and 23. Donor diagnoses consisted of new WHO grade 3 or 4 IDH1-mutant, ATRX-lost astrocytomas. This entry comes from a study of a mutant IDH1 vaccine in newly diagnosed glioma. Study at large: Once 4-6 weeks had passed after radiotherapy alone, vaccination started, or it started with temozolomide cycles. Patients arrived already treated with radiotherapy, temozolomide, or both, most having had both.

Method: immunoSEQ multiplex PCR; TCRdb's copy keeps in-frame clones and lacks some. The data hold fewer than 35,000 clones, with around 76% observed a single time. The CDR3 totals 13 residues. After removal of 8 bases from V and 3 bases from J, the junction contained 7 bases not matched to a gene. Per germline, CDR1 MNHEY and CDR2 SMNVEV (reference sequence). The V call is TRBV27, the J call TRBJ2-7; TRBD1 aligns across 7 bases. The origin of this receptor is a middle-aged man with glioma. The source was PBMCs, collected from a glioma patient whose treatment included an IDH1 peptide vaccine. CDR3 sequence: CASYRQGSYEQYF. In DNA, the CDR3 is TGTGCCAGCTACCGACAGGGTAGCTACGAGCAGTACTTC.